This TCR beta chain emerged from a study of prognosis after radiotherapy for stage I lung cancer. V gave up 5 bases and J gave up 1 base; unmatched junction bases: 9. The V gene's germline CDR1 is DFQATT and CDR2 SNEGSKA (reference sequence). The CDR3 is 15 amino acids. TCR beta CDR3 was amplified from genomic DNA by two-round multiplex PCR. Primers specific to each TRBV and TRBJ gene drove first-round PCR. MiXCR was run by TCRdb on the multiplex PCR reads, yielding one entry per CDR3 protein. The sample contains some 15,000 distinct CDR3 sequences, 28% of which appear only once. This clonotype was observed at least ten times.

This specimen was PBMCs, taken before or after stereotactic body radiation therapy (not recorded which). The sequence was obtained from a donor aged 50 or older with non-small cell lung cancer. This chain joins TRBV20-1 and TRBJ1-2; TRBD1 aligns across 8 bases. CDR3 residues: CSAQENRGYNYGYTF. CDR3 in DNA: TGCAGTGCTCAGGAAAACAGGGGGTATAACTATGGCTACACCTTC.